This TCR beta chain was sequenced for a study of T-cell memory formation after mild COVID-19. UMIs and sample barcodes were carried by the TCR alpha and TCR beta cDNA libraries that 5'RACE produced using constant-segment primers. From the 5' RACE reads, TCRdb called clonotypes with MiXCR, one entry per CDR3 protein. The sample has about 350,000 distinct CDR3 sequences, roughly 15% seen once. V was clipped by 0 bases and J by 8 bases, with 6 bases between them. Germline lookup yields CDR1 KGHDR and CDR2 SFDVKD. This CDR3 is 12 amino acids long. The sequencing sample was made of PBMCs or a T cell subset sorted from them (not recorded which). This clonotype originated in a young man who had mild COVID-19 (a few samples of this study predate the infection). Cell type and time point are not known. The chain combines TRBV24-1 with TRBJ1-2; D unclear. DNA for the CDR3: TGTGCCACCAGTGATTTGCTGGGGGGCTACACCTTC. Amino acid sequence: CATSDLLGGYTF.